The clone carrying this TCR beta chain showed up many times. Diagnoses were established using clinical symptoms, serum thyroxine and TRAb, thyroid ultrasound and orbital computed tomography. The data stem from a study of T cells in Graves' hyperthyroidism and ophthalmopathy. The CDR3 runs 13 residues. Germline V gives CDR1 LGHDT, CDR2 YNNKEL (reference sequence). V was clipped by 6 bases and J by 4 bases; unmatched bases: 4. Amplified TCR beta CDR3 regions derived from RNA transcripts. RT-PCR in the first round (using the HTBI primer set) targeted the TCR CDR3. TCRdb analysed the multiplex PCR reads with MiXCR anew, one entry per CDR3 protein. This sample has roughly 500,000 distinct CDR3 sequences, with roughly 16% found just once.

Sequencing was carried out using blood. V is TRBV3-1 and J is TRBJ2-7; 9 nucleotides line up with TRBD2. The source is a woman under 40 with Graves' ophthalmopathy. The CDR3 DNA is TGTGCCAGCAGTCCGACTAGCGGATACGAGCAGTACTTC. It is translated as CASSPTSGYEQYF.